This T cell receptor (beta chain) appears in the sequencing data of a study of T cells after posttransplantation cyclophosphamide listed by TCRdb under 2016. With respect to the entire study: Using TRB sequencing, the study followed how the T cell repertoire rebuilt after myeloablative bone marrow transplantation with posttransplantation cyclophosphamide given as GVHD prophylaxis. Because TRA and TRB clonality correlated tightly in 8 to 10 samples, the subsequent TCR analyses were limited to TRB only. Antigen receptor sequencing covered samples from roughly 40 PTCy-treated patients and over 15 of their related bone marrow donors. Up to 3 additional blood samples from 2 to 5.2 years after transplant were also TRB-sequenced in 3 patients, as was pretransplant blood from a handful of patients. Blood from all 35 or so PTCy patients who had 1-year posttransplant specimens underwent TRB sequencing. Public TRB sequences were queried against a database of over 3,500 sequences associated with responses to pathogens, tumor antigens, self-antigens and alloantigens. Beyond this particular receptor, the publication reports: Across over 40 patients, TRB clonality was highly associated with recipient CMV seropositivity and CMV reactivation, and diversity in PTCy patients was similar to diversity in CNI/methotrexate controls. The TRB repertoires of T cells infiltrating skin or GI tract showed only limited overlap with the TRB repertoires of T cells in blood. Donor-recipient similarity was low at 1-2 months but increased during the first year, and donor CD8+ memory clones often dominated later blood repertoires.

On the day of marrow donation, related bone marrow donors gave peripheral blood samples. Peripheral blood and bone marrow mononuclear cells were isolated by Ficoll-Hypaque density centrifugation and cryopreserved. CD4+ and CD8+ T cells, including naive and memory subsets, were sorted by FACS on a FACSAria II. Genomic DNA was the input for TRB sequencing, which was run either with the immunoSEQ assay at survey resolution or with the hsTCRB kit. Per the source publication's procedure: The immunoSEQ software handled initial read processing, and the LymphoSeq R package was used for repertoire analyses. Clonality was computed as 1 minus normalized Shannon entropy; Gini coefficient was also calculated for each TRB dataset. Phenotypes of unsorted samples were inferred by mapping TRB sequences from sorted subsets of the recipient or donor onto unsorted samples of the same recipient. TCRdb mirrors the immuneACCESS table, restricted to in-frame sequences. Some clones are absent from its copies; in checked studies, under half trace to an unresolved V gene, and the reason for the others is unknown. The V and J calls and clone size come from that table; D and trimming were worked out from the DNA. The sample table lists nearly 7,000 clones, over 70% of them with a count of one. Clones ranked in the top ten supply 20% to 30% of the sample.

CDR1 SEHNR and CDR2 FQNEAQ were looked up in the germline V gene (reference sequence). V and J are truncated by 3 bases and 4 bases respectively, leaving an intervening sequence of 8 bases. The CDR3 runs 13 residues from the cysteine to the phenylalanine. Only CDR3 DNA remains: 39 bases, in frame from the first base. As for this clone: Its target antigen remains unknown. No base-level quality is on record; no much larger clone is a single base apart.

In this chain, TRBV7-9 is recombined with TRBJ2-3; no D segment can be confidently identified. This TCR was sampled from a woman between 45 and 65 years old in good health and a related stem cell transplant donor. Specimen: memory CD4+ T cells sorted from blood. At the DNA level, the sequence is TGTGCCAGCAGCTTCCCCAAATCAGATACGCAGTATTTT. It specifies CASSFPKSDTQYF.